Below are 28 T cell receptor beta chains sequenced from a single sample in a study of beta chain features in type 1 diabetes. Investigators reverse transcribed all isolated RNA, so they sequenced expressed TCRB transcripts. Assay used: immunoSEQ multiplex PCR; TCRdb lists only in-frame clones, some missing. The sample carries fewer than 900,000 clones, roughly 15% recorded once. Sequencing input: naive CD4+ T cells from blood. The receptor source for this set is a woman aged 18 to 35 in good health.

This clone was recorded a few times. The V call is TRBV28, the J call TRBJ1-5, with TRBD1 identical over 10 bases. Germline V lookup: CDR1 MDHEN, CDR2 SYDVKM. J gave up 7 bases and V 1 base, and 10 bases lay outside the gene matches. This CDR3 comprises 17 residues. CDR3 sequence reads: CASSLSVAATGGQPQHF. The CDR3 bases are TGTGCCAGCAGTTTATCCGTGGCCGCGACAGGGGGCCAGCCCCAGCATTTT.

The chain links TRBV9 to TRBJ1-2; 9 bases are a match to TRBD1. The CDR3 contains 14 residues. V gave up 4 bases and J gave up 4 bases; unmatched junction bases: 5. Germline V gene lookup returns CDR1 SGDLS and CDR2 YYNGEE. The CDR3 DNA reads as TGTGCCAGCAGCACCGGGACAGGGACCTATGGCTACACCTTC. Protein product: CASSTGTGTYGYTF.

The chain links TRBV12-5 to TRBJ1-2; a weak D match, TRBD1 (5 bases). V lost 1 base and J lost 7, with 13 bases in between. CDR1 and CDR2 (germline): LGHNT, FRNRAP. This CDR3 is 14 amino acids long. CDR3 amino acids: CASGLGLWQGGYTF. In DNA, the CDR3 is TGTGCTAGTGGTTTGGGTCTTTGGCAGGGTGGCTACACCTTC.

This clone has just a few counts. The chain has TRBV10-3 and TRBJ2-5; 9 bases match TRBD2. The CDR3 runs 14 residues. Germline V CDR1 and CDR2: ENHRY, SYGVKD. V was pared by 3 bases and J by 5 bases, with 4 bases of the junction left unmatched. The CDR3 loop is CAISDHSGSETQYF. As DNA, the CDR3 is TGTGCCATCAGTGACCATAGCGGGAGTGAGACCCAGTACTTC.

This sequence joins TRBV4-3 and TRBJ2-7; TRBD2 might be the D (5 bases). CDR3 size: 15 residues. The germline gives CDR1 LGHNA, CDR2 YSLEER. V lost 0 bases to trimming and J lost 0 bases, with 9 bases between them. CDR3 in DNA: TGCGCCAGCAGCCAAGAAAGAGGGAACTCCTACGAGCAGTACTTC. Translating gives CASSQERGNSYEQYF.

In its sample, this clone was seen a few times. V and J are TRBV4-1 and TRBJ2-7; TRBD1 might be the D (5 bases). This CDR3 is 13 amino acids long. From germline, CDR1 is MGHRA and CDR2 YSYEKL. V was clipped by 3 bases and J by 6 bases, with 12 bases between them. CDR3: CASSQETGFEQYF. The CDR3 coding sequence is TGCGCCAGCAGCCAGGAAACAGGCTTCGAGCAGTACTTC.

This chain connects TRBV9 to TRBJ2-2, with D possibly being TRBD1 (6 bases). The V end lost 0 bases, the J end lost 1 base, and 19 bases lay between the germline ends. Germline V lookup: CDR1 SGDLS, CDR2 YYNGEE. This CDR3 is built from 19 residues. The CDR3 is CASSVGTQFGQMNTGELFF. In DNA, the CDR3 is TGTGCCAGCAGCGTAGGAACACAATTCGGACAGATGAACACCGGGGAGCTGTTTTTT. The full variable domain, in which reference TRBV9 and TRBJ2-2 provide the parts outside the CDR3, is DSGVTQTPKHLITATGQRVTLRCSPRSGDLSVYWYQQSLDQGLQFLIQYYNGEERAKGNILERFSAQQFPDLHSELNLSSLELGDSALYFCASSVGTQFGQMNTGELFFGEGSRLTVL.

As regards this clone: This sample also contains other DNA sequences that code for the same CDR3. The chain joins TRBV7-3 to TRBJ2-1; D might be TRBD2 (6 bases). The CDR3 covers 13 residues. The ends were cut back, 3 bases at V and 9 bases at J, with 12 bases in the middle. Germline V gene data show CDR1 as SGHTA and CDR2 as FQGTGA. CDR3 amino acids: CASSLTRLGEQFF. The CDR3 DNA sequence: TGTGCCAGCAGCTTGACTAGGCTAGGTGAGCAGTTCTTC.

This clone has more than one count but fewer than ten. V gene TRBV5-1 combines with J gene TRBJ2-7, with TRBD1 identical over 8 bases. V shed 1 base and J 1 base; nucleotides not matched to a gene: 10. Germline V gives CDR1 SGHRS, CDR2 YFSETQ. This CDR3 spans 17 amino acids. The CDR3 DNA sequence: TGCGCCAGCAGCTTGTCGACAGGGGAGAAGCGGTCCTACGAGCAGTACTTC. Residues: CASSLSTGEKRSYEQYF.

The gene calls are TRBV14 and TRBJ2-3, with 8 bases fitting TRBD1. Germline loops: CDR1 SGHDN, CDR2 FVKESK. Trimming removed 4 bases from V and 2 bases from J; junction bases left unmatched: 2. The length of the CDR3 is 14 residues. The CDR3 coding sequence is TGTGCCAGCAGCCGGACAGGGTACACAGATACGCAGTATTTT. Amino acids: CASSRTGYTDTQYF.

The count of this clone is one. This rearrangement joins TRBV11-2 to TRBJ1-4, with unresolved D. CDR1 is SGHAT, CDR2 FQNNGV, per germline. The V end was cut by 5 bases, the J end by 3 bases, with 19 bases between. This CDR3 contains 17 residues. The CDR3 DNA reads TGTGCCAGCAGCGAAAGGACGTCCGGCCTCCCTAATGAAAAACTGTTTTTT. Its protein is CASSERTSGLPNEKLFF.

The chain carries TRBV27 and TRBJ2-7; TRBD2 agrees at 7 bases. This CDR3 has 21 amino acids. Germline assignment: CDR1 MNHEY and CDR2 SMNVEV (reference sequence). V lost 11 bases to trimming and J lost 2 bases; unmatched junction nucleotides: 33. The CDR3 sequence: CALGYPNDGGFRGRGAYEQYF. CDR3 coding DNA: TGTGCCCTCGGGTACCCTAACGACGGCGGCTTCCGCGGGAGAGGGGCCTACGAGCAGTACTTC.

This clone has only a few counts. This chain links TRBV28 with TRBJ2-1, with unresolved D. This CDR3 has 11 amino acids. CDR1 and CDR2 (germline): MDHEN, SYDVKM. The ends were cut back, 8 bases at V and 7 bases at J, with 9 bases in the middle. The CDR3 loop reads CASSKWNEQFF. The CDR3 DNA reads TGTGCCAGCTCCAAGTGGAATGAGCAGTTCTTC.

This clone appeared a few times. The CDR3 DNA sequence: TGTGCCAGCAGTGTCACGGACAGGGGGGTGGCTAACTATGGCTACACCTTC. Its protein is CASSVTDRGVANYGYTF. The genes are TRBV2 and TRBJ1-2, with TRBD1 matching 10 bases. This CDR3 is 17 amino acids long. From germline, CDR1 is SNHLY and CDR2 FYNNEI. V was pared by 4 bases and J by 0 bases, with 8 bases of the junction left unmatched. Filled out from reference TRBV2 and TRBJ1-2, the complete variable domain reads EPEVTQTPSHQVTQMGQEVILRCVPISNHLYFYWYRQILGQKVEFLVSFYNNEISEKSEIFDDQFSVERPDGSNFTLKIRSTKLEDSAMYFCASSVTDRGVANYGYTFGSGTRLTVV.

This clone turned up a few times. The rearrangement joins TRBV7-3 to TRBJ2-7; no definite D call. The CDR3 is 13 amino acids. V was shortened by 0 bases and J by 5 bases, with 8 bases between the two germline ends. Germline CDR1 is SGHTA and CDR2 is FQGTGA. The CDR3 DNA reads as TGTGCCAGCAGCTTAACGAATGACGACGAGCAGTACTTC. This sequence encodes CASSLTNDDEQYF.

This clone appeared a few times. This sequence joins TRBV7-9 and TRBJ1-2; D remains ambiguous. Trimming pared 1 base from V and 6 bases from J, leaving 6 bases between. CDR1 and CDR2 (germline): SEHNR, FQNEAQ (reference sequence). This CDR3 has 12 residues. This CDR3 is CASSLDRNGYTF. CDR3 nucleotides: TGTGCCAGCAGCTTAGACAGAAATGGCTACACCTTC.

This clone was detected once. The V and J genes are TRBV7-2 and TRBJ2-7, with TRBD1 identical over 7 bases. There are 18 residues in the CDR3. The germline V gene has CDR1 SGHTA and CDR2 FQGNSA. V lost 1 base and J lost 5; bases outside the gene matches: 17. CDR3 amino acids: CASSLDGRQGDRSHEQYF. The CDR3 DNA follows: TGTGCCAGCAGCTTAGACGGACGACAGGGAGATCGGAGCCACGAGCAGTACTTC.

A few counts support this clone. The chain couples TRBV14 to TRBJ2-5, with 9 bases matching TRBD2. Trimming at V came to 1 base and at J to 3 bases, leaving 12 bases not matched to a gene. The CDR3 length is 18 residues. In germline, CDR1 is SGHDN, CDR2 FVKESK. CDR3 in DNA: TGTGCCAGCAGCCAAGTTTCGTCGACTAGCGGTTGGGAAGAGACCCAGTACTTC. Translation gives CASSQVSSTSGWEETQYF. Combining the CDR3 with reference TRBV14 and TRBJ2-5 gives the whole variable domain EAGVTQFPSHSVIEKGQTVTLRCDPISGHDNLYWYRRVMGKEIKFLLHFVKESKQDESGMPNNRFLAERTGGTYSTLKVQPAELEDSGVYFCASSQVSSTSGWEETQYFGPGTRLLVL.

Note on this clone: This CDR3 is also generated by other DNA sequences in the sample. This sequence joins TRBV6-5 and TRBJ2-7; D perhaps matches TRBD2 (6 bases). Germline assignment: CDR1 MNHEY and CDR2 SVGAGI. Trimming removed 0 bases from V and 0 bases from J, with 9 bases in between. The CDR3 consists of 15 residues. CDR3 sequence (DNA): TGTGCCAGCAGTTACTCGGGGGGAAGCTCCTACGAGCAGTACTTC. It is translated as CASSYSGGSSYEQYF.

The chain has TRBV29-1 and TRBJ2-1; D is perhaps TRBD2 (6 bases). The CDR3 length is 14 residues. Germline V CDR1 and CDR2: SQVTM, ANQGSEA. Trimming left V 6 bases short and J 0 bases short, with 12 bases between. The CDR3 reads CSVRLGSSYNEQFF. For the CDR3, the DNA is TGCAGCGTGCGACTCGGGAGCTCCTACAATGAGCAGTTCTTC.

This chain uses TRBV7-3 with TRBJ2-7; D gene unclear. Germline V gene data show CDR1 as SGHTA and CDR2 as FQGTGA. The CDR3 loop spans 14 amino acids. V was clipped by 5 bases and J by 5 bases, with 16 bases between them. This CDR3 reads CASSPSLAKNEQYF. The CDR3, as DNA: TGTGCCAGCAGCCCTAGTTTGGCTAAAAACGAGCAGTACTTC.

This clone occurred a few times. J is TRBJ2-7 and V is TRBV7-2, with D possibly being TRBD2 (5 bases). The germline V and J ends were trimmed by 1 base and 5 bases, with 12 bases remaining between them. The germline gives CDR1 SGHTA, CDR2 FQGNSA. The CDR3 has 14 amino acids. The CDR3 DNA sequence: TGTGCCAGCAGCTTAGGGTCCTCGGGGAACGAGCAGTACTTC. It codes for CASSLGSSGNEQYF. Supplemented by reference TRBV7-2 and TRBJ2-7, the full variable domain reads GAGVSQSPSNKVTEKGKDVELRCDPISGHTALYWYRQSLGQGLEFLIYFQGNSAPDKSGLPSDRFSAERTGGSVSTLTIQRTQQEDSAVYLCASSLGSSGNEQYFGPGTRLTVT.

The chain uses TRBV7-9 and TRBJ2-3; D is uncertain. CDR1 and CDR2 from the germline V gene are SEHNR and FQNEAQ (reference sequence). Trimming left V 1 base short and J 0 bases short, with 8 bases between. The CDR3 sequence is 15 residues long. The CDR3 sequence: CASSLGPGSTDTQYF. The CDR3 nucleotides are TGTGCCAGCAGCTTAGGACCTGGCAGCACAGATACGCAGTATTTT.

J is TRBJ2-2 and V is TRBV5-1; a weak D match, TRBD1 (6 bases). The germline V gene has CDR1 SGHRS and CDR2 YFSETQ. The CDR3 sequence is 14 residues long. Deletions cut 6 bases from V and 1 base from J, with 10 bases between. CDR3 residues: CASNTDRNTGELFF. CDR3 DNA: TGCGCCAGCAACACGGACAGGAACACCGGGGAGCTGTTTTTT.

The chain couples TRBV19 to TRBJ2-3; weak D call: TRBD1 (5 bases). There are 14 residues in the CDR3. CDR1 is LNHDA, CDR2 SQIVND, per germline (reference sequence). Trimming pared 6 bases from V and 1 base from J, leaving 11 bases between. The CDR3 DNA is TGTGCCAGTAGCGACAGAGGACGCACAGATACGCAGTATTTT. Its translation is CASSDRGRTDTQYF.

A remark on this clone: This may arise from a read error, as a much more abundant clone is one base away. The same CDR3 also results from other DNA sequences found in this sample. The CDR3 DNA reads TGTGCCAGCAGCTTAGCAGGGGCCAACGTCCTGACTTTC. Its translation is CASSLAGANVLTF. The chain links TRBV7-3 to TRBJ2-6; the D is unclear. V was shortened by 2 bases and J by 4 bases, with 3 bases between the two germline ends. The CDR3 has 13 residues. The germline V gene encodes CDR1 SGHTA and CDR2 FQGTGA.

The chain combines TRBV6-5 with TRBJ2-7; 7 nucleotides align to TRBD2. There are 14 residues in the CDR3. The ends lost 0 bases at V and 6 bases at J; junction bases unmatched: 5. Looked up from germline, CDR1 is MNHEY and CDR2 is SVGAGI. The CDR3 region is CASSYSRLAREQYF. The CDR3 DNA reads TGTGCCAGCAGTTACTCCCGACTAGCTCGCGAGCAGTACTTC.

V gene TRBV2 combines with J gene TRBJ2-1; possible D gene TRBD2, 5 bases. Trimming pared 6 bases from V and 3 bases from J, leaving 15 bases between. Germline-derived CDR1 and CDR2 are SNHLY and FYNNEI. The CDR3 runs 15 residues. Written as DNA, the CDR3 is TGTGCCAGCAGCCTATACAACGGACTCTACAATGAGCAGTTCTTC. As protein: CASSLYNGLYNEQFF.